A single sample is the source of the 32 T cell receptor beta chains below, sequenced in a study of cytomegalovirus exposure and HLA in healthy donors. PCR used 60 Vbeta primers and 13 Jbeta primers. Data came from immunoSEQ multiplex PCR; TCRdb stores just in-frame clones and leaves some out. This table has some 130,000 clones, roughly 80% appearing once. Material for sequencing was PBMCs. The receptors stem from a boy aged 5-17 years in good health and CMV-seronegative.

The chain is built from TRBV11-2 and TRBJ2-3; 9 nucleotides align to TRBD2. With 1 base clipped from V and 4 bases from J, the junction kept 3 bases outside the gene matches. This CDR3 is built from 15 residues. Looked up from germline, CDR1 is SGHAT and CDR2 is FQNNGV. The CDR3 DNA follows: TGTGCCAGCAGCTTAGTAGCGGGAGTGGCAGATACGCAGTATTTT. Protein: CASSLVAGVADTQYF. The variable domain in full, with the rest retrieved from reference TRBV11-2 and TRBJ2-3, is EAGVAQSPRYKIIEKRQSVAFWCNPISGHATLYWYQQILGQGPKLLIQFQNNGVVDDSQLPKDRFSAERLKGVDSTLKIQPAKLEDSAVYLCASSLVAGVADTQYFGPGTRLTVL.

This clone was seen only once. The chain recombines TRBV7-6 with TRBJ2-3, with D perhaps matching TRBD2 (5 bases). Per the germline V gene, CDR1 is SGHVS and CDR2 is FNYEAQ. The CDR3 totals 14 residues. Trimming pared 1 base from V and 4 bases from J, leaving 9 bases between. CDR3 loop: CASSLGGSADTQYF. The CDR3 coding sequence is TGTGCCAGCAGCTTAGGGGGTAGCGCAGATACGCAGTATTTT. Full variable domain (rest looked up from reference TRBV7-6 and TRBJ2-3): GAGVSQSPRYKVTKRGQDVALRCDPISGHVSLYWYRQALGQGPEFLTYFNYEAQQDKSGLPNDRFSAERPEGSISTLTIQRTEQRDSAMYRCASSLGGSADTQYFGPGTRLTVL.

The chain carries TRBV6-5 and TRBJ2-3, with TRBD2 matching 7 bases. From germline, CDR1 is MNHEY and CDR2 SVGAGI. The CDR3 covers 16 residues. With 0 bases clipped from V and 8 bases from J, the junction kept 11 bases outside the gene matches. CDR3 bases: TGTGCCAGCAGTTACTCAATGGGAGGGCCTTGGGGTACGCAGTATTTT. Translation: CASSYSMGGPWGTQYF.

This rearrangement joins TRBV7-2 to TRBJ2-7, with 11 bases that match TRBD2. The CDR3 totals 15 residues. CDR1 is SGHTA, CDR2 FQGNSA, per germline. V was clipped by 1 base and J by 2 bases; unmatched bases: 1. The CDR3 sequence: CASSLGLAGTYEQYF. CDR3 nucleotides: TGTGCCAGCAGCTTAGGACTAGCGGGGACCTACGAGCAGTACTTC.

This rearrangement joins TRBV25-1 to TRBJ1-1; D call uncertain. The germline V gene encodes CDR1 MGHDK and CDR2 SYGVNS. V lost 4 bases and J 3 bases, leaving 9 bases between the germline ends. This CDR3 is built from 13 residues. CDR3: CASSGGPYTEAFF. The CDR3 coding sequence is TGTGCCAGCAGTGGTGGGCCGTACACTGAAGCTTTCTTT.

The V and J genes are TRBV4-2 and TRBJ1-2; a possible D gene is TRBD1 (5 bases). The CDR3 is 15 residues long. Germline loops: CDR1 LGHNA, CDR2 YNFKEQ. Trimming cost V 0 bases and J 8 bases, with 16 bases left between them. This chain's CDR3 is CASSQDGDFRSGYTF. The DNA of the CDR3 is TGTGCCAGCAGCCAAGATGGGGACTTCAGAAGCGGCTACACCTTC.

This rearrangement joins TRBV7-9 to TRBJ2-3; weak D call: TRBD2 (5 bases). CDR1 and CDR2 (germline): SEHNR, FQNEAQ (reference sequence). This CDR3 spans 15 amino acids. V lost 4 bases and J 1 base, leaving 12 bases between the germline ends. CDR3 in DNA: TGTGCCAGCAGCTACACCCTGAGGGGCACAGATACGCAGTATTTT. Encoded protein: CASSYTLRGTDTQYF.

The chain is built from TRBV7-3 and TRBJ2-1; D is unclear. Germline-derived CDR1 and CDR2 are SGHTA and FQGTGA. Between the trimmed V and J ends, which lost 5 bases and 4 bases, there was a span of 12 bases. The length of the CDR3 is 14 residues. The CDR3 reads CASSPQGEYNEQFF. DNA of the CDR3: TGTGCCAGCAGCCCGCAAGGAGAATACAATGAGCAGTTCTTC.

This chain joins TRBV6-5 and TRBJ2-1; D perhaps matches TRBD2 (6 bases). This CDR3 spans 14 amino acids. V was shortened by 2 bases and J by 4 bases, with 9 bases between the two germline ends. Germline lookup yields CDR1 MNHEY and CDR2 SVGAGI. As DNA, the CDR3 is TGTGCCAGCAGTTACCAGGGACTGTACAATGAGCAGTTCTTC. Its protein product is CASSYQGLYNEQFF.

The gene calls are TRBV4-2 and TRBJ2-2, with 8 bases aligning to TRBD2. The CDR3 has 16 residues. With V trimmed by 4 bases and J by 2 bases, 6 bases remained unmatched. The germline V gene has CDR1 LGHNA and CDR2 YNFKEQ. As DNA, the CDR3 is TGTGCCAGCAGCCCCCAGCGGGGGAGCAACACCGGGGAGCTGTTTTTT. It codes for CASSPQRGSNTGELFF.

The chain is built from TRBV5-6 and TRBJ2-2; no firm D call. Germline-derived CDR1 and CDR2 are SGHDT and YYEEEE. Between the trimmed V and J ends, which lost 5 bases and 3 bases, there was a span of 8 bases. The CDR3 spans 13 residues. CDR3 coding DNA: TGTGCCAGCAGGAGAGGTTACACCGGGGAGCTGTTTTTT. Its translation: CASRRGYTGELFF.

The V and J genes are TRBV15 and TRBJ2-3; D unresolved. CDR3 length equals 15 residues. Germline V gene sequence: CDR1 LNHNV, CDR2 YYDKDF (reference sequence). Trimming cost V 1 base and J 4 bases, with 12 bases left between them. The CDR3 region has the DNA TGTGCCACCAGCAGAGCTCTATCCCAAGCAGATACGCAGTATTTT. Amino acids: CATSRALSQADTQYF.

The chain combines TRBV19 with TRBJ1-1; no clear D. The V gene lost 6 bases and the J gene lost 5 bases, with 16 bases spanning the gap. CDR3 length: 14 residues. Germline CDR1 and CDR2: LNHDA and SQIVND (reference sequence). The CDR3 loop reads CASRPVQTRTEAFF. Written as DNA, the CDR3 is TGTGCCAGTAGACCCGTCCAGACTCGTACTGAAGCTTTCTTT. Complete variable domain (other parts from reference TRBV19 and TRBJ1-1): DGGITQSPKYLFRKEGQNVTLSCEQNLNHDAMYWYRQDPGQGLRLIYYSQIVNDFQKGDIAEGYSVSREKKESFPLTVTSAQKNPTAFYLCASRPVQTRTEAFFGQGTRLTVV.

The J gene is TRBJ2-1, the V gene TRBV4-1; maybe TRBD2 (6 bases). CDR1 and CDR2 (germline): MGHRA, YSYEKL. The CDR3 sequence is 16 residues long. Trimming pared 8 bases from V and 6 bases from J, leaving 23 bases between. CDR3 nucleotide sequence: TGCGCCAGCTGCCTAATAGCGGACCACAACCTCAATGAGCAGTTCTTC. Its protein is CASCLIADHNLNEQFF.

The chain joins TRBV2 to TRBJ2-3; 7 nucleotides align to TRBD1. The CDR3 has 15 residues. V dropped 6 bases and J dropped 4; count of bases not matched to a gene: 10. From germline, CDR1 is SNHLY and CDR2 FYNNEI. In nucleotides, the CDR3 is TGTGCCAGCAGAAAACAGGGGTTGGTTTCAGATACGCAGTATTTT. Amino acid sequence: CASRKQGLVSDTQYF. Filled out from reference TRBV2 and TRBJ2-3, the complete variable domain reads EPEVTQTPSHQVTQMGQEVILRCVPISNHLYFYWYRQILGQKVEFLVSFYNNEISEKSEIFDDQFSVERPDGSNFTLKIRSTKLEDSAMYFCASRKQGLVSDTQYFGPGTRLTVL.

The gene calls are TRBV6-1 and TRBJ2-1; 9 bases map to TRBD2. CDR1 is MNHNS and CDR2 is SASEGT in the germline V gene. Losses at the gene ends were 2 bases for V and 3 bases for J; bases not matched to a gene: 5. The CDR3 contains 16 residues. CDR3 protein: CASSEIAGANYNEQFF. The CDR3 DNA sequence: TGTGCCAGCAGTGAAATAGCGGGAGCAAACTACAATGAGCAGTTCTTC.

V is TRBV6-5 and J is TRBJ1-2; 7 bases fit TRBD1. The CDR3 contains 14 residues. The trim removed 2 bases at V and 6 bases at J, leaving 6 bases unmatched. Germline values: CDR1 MNHEY, CDR2 SVGAGI. CDR3 sequence: CASSYAGTADGYTF. The DNA for the CDR3 is TGTGCCAGCAGTTACGCCGGGACAGCTGATGGCTACACCTTC.

The chain has TRBV6-1 and TRBJ2-1; TRBD2 aligns across 10 bases. Germline V gene sequence: CDR1 MNHNS, CDR2 SASEGT. The length of the CDR3 is 15 residues. Trimming at V came to 3 bases and at J to 3 bases, leaving 2 bases not matched to a gene. The DNA of the CDR3 is TGTGCCAGCAGTGAGGGACTAGCGTACTACAATGAGCAGTTCTTC. Protein product: CASSEGLAYYNEQFF.

This clone was found a few times. The chain joins TRBV25-1 to TRBJ1-2; TRBD1 aligns across 9 bases. From germline, CDR1 is MGHDK and CDR2 SYGVNS. V dropped 4 bases and J dropped 2; count of bases not matched to a gene: 5. The CDR3 length is 15 residues. CDR3 sequence reads: CASSGTGTGNYGYTF. The CDR3 nucleotides are TGTGCCAGCAGTGGAACCGGGACAGGGAACTATGGCTACACCTTC.

This clone appeared a single time. The chain combines TRBV7-8 with TRBJ2-1; 8 bases line up with TRBD2. Germline values: CDR1 SGHVS, CDR2 FQNEAQ. V gave up 5 bases and J gave up 4 bases; unmatched junction bases: 4. The CDR3 has 14 residues. The CDR3 loop is CASSLIAGYNEQFF. CDR3 bases: TGTGCCAGCAGCCTCATAGCGGGGTACAATGAGCAGTTCTTC.

The rearrangement joins TRBV30 to TRBJ2-1; tentatively, D is TRBD1 (5 bases). Looked up from germline, CDR1 is GTSNPN and CDR2 is SVGIG (reference sequence). With 4 bases removed from V and 8 bases from J, the gap between germline ends came to 9 bases. This CDR3 comprises 11 residues. The CDR3 DNA reads as TGTGCCTGGAAACAGGTTCATGAGCAGTTCTTC. Protein: CAWKQVHEQFF.

The chain couples TRBV29-1 to TRBJ2-2, with D possibly being TRBD2 (5 bases). With 4 bases removed from V and 4 bases from J, the gap between germline ends came to 7 bases. Germline V gene data show CDR1 as SQVTM and CDR2 as ANQGSEA. There are 12 residues in the CDR3. Here the CDR3 reads CSVGGSTGELFF. CDR3 in DNA: TGCAGCGTTGGTGGGAGCACCGGGGAGCTGTTTTTT.

The chain links TRBV5-1 to TRBJ1-2, with a possible D match to TRBD1 (6 bases). Germline CDR1 reads SGHRS; CDR2 reads YFSETQ. The CDR3 runs 15 residues. The V and J ends lost 5 bases and 4 bases respectively, with 18 bases between them. CDR3 DNA sequence: TGCGCCAGCAGTGAGGGGGGGGGCCTAATCTATGGCTACACCTTC. Encoded protein: CASSEGGGLIYGYTF.

J is TRBJ2-7 and V is TRBV2; possibly TRBD2 for D (6 bases). The germline V gene encodes CDR1 SNHLY and CDR2 FYNNEI. The CDR3 totals 12 residues. V lost 7 bases and J 4 bases, leaving 11 bases between the germline ends. DNA for the CDR3: TGTGCCAGCACGGGTGGGAGGTACGAGCAGTACTTC. This sequence encodes CASTGGRYEQYF.

This chain joins TRBV28 and TRBJ1-2; D is possibly TRBD1 (5 bases). The CDR3 length is 15 residues. Per the germline V gene, CDR1 is MDHEN and CDR2 is SYDVKM. Trimming stripped 3 bases from V and 3 bases from J, with 14 bases between. CDR3 loop: CASSLVVIRDYGYTF. Written as DNA, the CDR3 is TGTGCCAGCAGTTTGGTAGTAATCAGGGACTATGGCTACACCTTC.

The J gene is TRBJ2-1, the V gene TRBV30; TRBD2 matches at 8 bases. Germline CDR1 and CDR2: GTSNPN and SVGIG (reference sequence). Trimming removed 8 bases from V and 7 bases from J; junction bases left unmatched: 10. This CDR3 contains 13 residues. As DNA, the CDR3 is TGTGCCGGGAAACTAGCGGACTTGAATGAGCAGTTCTTC. Translation: CAGKLADLNEQFF.

The chain combines TRBV18 with TRBJ2-7, with 8 bases lining up with TRBD1. After removal of 3 bases from V and 3 bases from J, the junction contained 7 bases not matched to a gene. Germline assignment: CDR1 KGHSH and CDR2 LQKENI. The length of the CDR3 is 15 residues. In nucleotides, the CDR3 is TGTGCCAGCTCACCCCCGGGACAGGCTTACTACGAGCAGTACTTC. Its protein is CASSPPGQAYYEQYF.

The chain uses TRBV13 and TRBJ2-3; a possible D gene is TRBD2 (5 bases). The CDR3 spans 15 residues. The germline V gene encodes CDR1 PRHDT and CDR2 FYEKMQ (reference sequence). The V gene lost 5 bases and the J gene lost 4 bases, with 16 bases spanning the gap. CDR3 protein: CASSKRTGLADTQYF. The CDR3 nucleotides read TGTGCCAGCAGCAAGAGGACTGGACTGGCAGATACGCAGTATTTT.

The chain employs TRBV11-2 and TRBJ1-4; D might be TRBD1 (5 bases). This CDR3 is built from 14 residues. Germline assignment: CDR1 SGHAT and CDR2 FQNNGV. V lost 1 base and J lost 6, with 9 bases in between. DNA for the CDR3: TGTGCCAGCAGCTTAGGGGTAGGGGATGAAAAACTGTTTTTT. This codes for CASSLGVGDEKLFF.

The chain combines TRBV9 with TRBJ1-1; D unclear. V dropped 2 bases and J dropped 5 bases, with 10 bases sitting between them. Germline-derived CDR1 and CDR2 are SGDLS and YYNGEE. The length of the CDR3 is 13 residues. CDR3 DNA sequence: TGTGCCAGCAGCGTTACCCCAGGAACTGAAGCTTTCTTT. Residues: CASSVTPGTEAFF.

The rearrangement links TRBV7-9 to TRBJ1-3; 8 nucleotides match TRBD1. This CDR3 has 15 amino acids. The germline V gene has CDR1 SEHNR and CDR2 FQNEAQ (reference sequence). Trimming cost V 5 bases and J 2 bases; bases outside gene matches: 5. The CDR3 DNA reads as TGTGCCAGCAGCCGGGACAGGTCCACTGGAAACACCATATATTTT. It specifies CASSRDRSTGNTIYF.

The V call is TRBV10-3, the J call TRBJ2-7, with 10 nucleotides matching TRBD1. The CDR3 consists of 14 residues. Germline lookup yields CDR1 ENHRY and CDR2 SYGVKD. V was clipped by 3 bases and J by 4 bases; unmatched bases: 3. CDR3 region: CAISEGTGAYEQYF. The CDR3 DNA is TGTGCCATCAGTGAAGGGACAGGGGCGTACGAGCAGTACTTC.